This TCR beta chain was recorded in a study of cytomegalovirus exposure and HLA in healthy donors. PCR employed 60 Vbeta and 13 Jbeta primers. TCRdb's table, derived via immunoSEQ multiplex PCR, lists solely in-frame clones and lacks some. The sample holds 110,000 to 150,000 clones, about four fifths seen once. Comment on this clone: Its specificity is not known.

The study, taken as a whole, reports: Presence/absence results assume similar sequencing depth per donor, which may not hold.

The sequenced material came from PBMCs. The sequence came from a woman younger than 30 in good health and CMV-seropositive.

In nucleotides, the CDR3 is TGCAGCGTTGTAGGACTAGCGGGGGGGACCCCCTACAATGAGCAGTTCTTC. It codes for CSVVGLAGGTPYNEQFF. The chain recombines TRBV29-1 with TRBJ2-1; TRBD2 aligns across 15 bases. V lost 4 bases and J lost 2; bases outside the gene matches: 6. Per germline, CDR1 SQVTM and CDR2 ANQGSEA. This CDR3 is built from 17 residues.